This T cell receptor (beta chain) is drawn from a study of spatial heterogeneity in lung cancer. For the study at large: In raw reads, more than 9.5 appearances on average were recorded for each unique TCR and UMI combination.

All TCR cDNA molecules were individually tagged with a unique molecular identifier. TCRdb re-called the 5' RACE reads with MiXCR, one entry per CDR3 protein. Of 20,000 to 25,000 distinct CDR3 sequences listed, under 3.5% are singletons. The time point here: sample taken at primary tumor resection. Whole RNA, isolated from tumor, nontumor lung or frozen PBMC, was sequenced without prior sorting. The germline CDR1 and CDR2 sequences are SGHTA and FQGTGA. Trimming took 1 base from V and 0 from J, leaving 12 bases between them. This CDR3 has 17 amino acids. Points from the study as a whole: Intratumoral expanded alpha and beta TCR counts were found to track tumor mutation counts.

This clonotype was counted many times. Its target is not known. Sequencing used lung tumor tissue, obtained at surgery. The gene calls are TRBV7-3 and TRBJ2-2; maybe TRBD2 (5 bases). The clonotype was recovered from a male donor with early-stage non-small cell lung cancer. The CDR3: CASSLSPTAANTGELFF. DNA of the CDR3: TGTGCCAGCAGCTTAAGCCCCACAGCGGCGAACACCGGGGAGCTGTTTTTT.